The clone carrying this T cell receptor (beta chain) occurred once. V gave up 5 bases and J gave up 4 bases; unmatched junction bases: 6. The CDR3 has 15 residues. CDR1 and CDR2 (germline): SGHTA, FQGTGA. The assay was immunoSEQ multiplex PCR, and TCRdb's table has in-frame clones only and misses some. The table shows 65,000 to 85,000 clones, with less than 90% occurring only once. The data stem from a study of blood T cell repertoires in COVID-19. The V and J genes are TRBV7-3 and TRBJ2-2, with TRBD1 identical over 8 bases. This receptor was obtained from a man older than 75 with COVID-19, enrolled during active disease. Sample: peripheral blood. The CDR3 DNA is TGTGCCAGCAGCGCGACAGGGGAGAGCACCGGGGAGCTGTTTTTT. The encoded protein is CASSATGESTGELFF.